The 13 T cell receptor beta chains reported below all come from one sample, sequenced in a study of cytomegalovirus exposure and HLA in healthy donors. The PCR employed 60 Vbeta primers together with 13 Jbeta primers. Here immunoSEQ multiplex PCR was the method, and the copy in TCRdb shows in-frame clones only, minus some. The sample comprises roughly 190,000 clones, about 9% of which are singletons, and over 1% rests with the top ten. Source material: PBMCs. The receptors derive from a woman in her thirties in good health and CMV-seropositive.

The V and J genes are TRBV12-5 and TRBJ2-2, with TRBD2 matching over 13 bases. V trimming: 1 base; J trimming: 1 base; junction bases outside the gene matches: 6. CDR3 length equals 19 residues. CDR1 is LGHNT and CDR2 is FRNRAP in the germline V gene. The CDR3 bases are TGTGCTAGTGGTTTGGGGACTAGCGGGAGAACTAAGAACACCGGGGAGCTGTTTTTT. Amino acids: CASGLGTSGRTKNTGELFF. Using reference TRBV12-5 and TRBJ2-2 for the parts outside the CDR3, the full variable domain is DARVTQTPRHKVTEMGQEVTMRCQPILGHNTVFWYRQTMMQGLELLAYFRNRAPLDDSGMPKDRFSAEMPDATLATLKIQPSEPRDSAVYFCASGLGTSGRTKNTGELFFGEGSRLTVL.

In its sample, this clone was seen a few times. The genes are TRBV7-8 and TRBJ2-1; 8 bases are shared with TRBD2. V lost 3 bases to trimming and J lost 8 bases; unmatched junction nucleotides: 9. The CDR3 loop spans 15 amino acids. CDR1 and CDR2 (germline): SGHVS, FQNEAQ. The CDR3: CASSFDGLAGDEQFF. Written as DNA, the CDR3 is TGTGCCAGCAGCTTCGACGGACTAGCAGGCGATGAGCAGTTCTTC.

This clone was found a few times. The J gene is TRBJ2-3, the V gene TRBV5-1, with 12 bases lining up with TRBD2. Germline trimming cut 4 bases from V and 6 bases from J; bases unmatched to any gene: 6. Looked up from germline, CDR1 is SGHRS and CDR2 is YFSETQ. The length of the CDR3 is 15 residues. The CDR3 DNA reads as TGCGCCAGCAGCCCCGGACTAGCGGGATGGGATACGCAGTATTTT. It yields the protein CASSPGLAGWDTQYF.

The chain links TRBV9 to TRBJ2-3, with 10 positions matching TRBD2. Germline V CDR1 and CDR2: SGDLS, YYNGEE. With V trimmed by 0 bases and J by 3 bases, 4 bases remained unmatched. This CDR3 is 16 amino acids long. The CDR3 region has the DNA TGTGCCAGCAGCGTAGTAGCGGGAGGCGGGACAGATACGCAGTATTTT. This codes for CASSVVAGGGTDTQYF.

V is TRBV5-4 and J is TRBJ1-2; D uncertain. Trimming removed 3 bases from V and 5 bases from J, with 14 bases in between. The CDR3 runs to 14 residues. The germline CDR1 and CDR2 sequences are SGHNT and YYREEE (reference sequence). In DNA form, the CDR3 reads TGTGCCAGCAGCTCCGCCTGGCAACTATATGGCTACACCTTC. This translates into CASSSAWQLYGYTF.

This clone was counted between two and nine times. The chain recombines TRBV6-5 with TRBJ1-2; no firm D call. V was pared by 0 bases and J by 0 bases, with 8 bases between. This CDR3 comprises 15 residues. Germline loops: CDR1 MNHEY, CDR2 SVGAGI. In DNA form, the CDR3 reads TGTGCCAGCAGTTACTCGAGGGTCTCTAACTATGGCTACACCTTC. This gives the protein CASSYSRVSNYGYTF.

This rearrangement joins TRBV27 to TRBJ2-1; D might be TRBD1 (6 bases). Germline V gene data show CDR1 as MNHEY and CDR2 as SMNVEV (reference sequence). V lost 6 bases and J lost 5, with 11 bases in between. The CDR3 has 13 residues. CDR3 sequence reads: CASRRQGNNEQFF. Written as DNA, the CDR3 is TGTGCCAGCAGACGTCAGGGGAACAATGAGCAGTTCTTC.

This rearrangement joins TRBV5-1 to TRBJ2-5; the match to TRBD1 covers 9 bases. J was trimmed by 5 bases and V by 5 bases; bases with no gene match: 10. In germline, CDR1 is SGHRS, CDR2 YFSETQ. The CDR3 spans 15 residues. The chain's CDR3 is CASRDGTGLAETQYF. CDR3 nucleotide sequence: TGCGCCAGCAGGGATGGGACAGGGTTAGCGGAGACCCAGTACTTC.

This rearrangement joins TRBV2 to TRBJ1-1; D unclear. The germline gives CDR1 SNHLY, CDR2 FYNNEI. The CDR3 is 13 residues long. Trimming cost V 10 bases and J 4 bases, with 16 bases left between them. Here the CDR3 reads CAKGRNGGTEAFF. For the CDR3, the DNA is TGTGCCAAGGGTCGGAATGGAGGCACTGAAGCTTTCTTT.

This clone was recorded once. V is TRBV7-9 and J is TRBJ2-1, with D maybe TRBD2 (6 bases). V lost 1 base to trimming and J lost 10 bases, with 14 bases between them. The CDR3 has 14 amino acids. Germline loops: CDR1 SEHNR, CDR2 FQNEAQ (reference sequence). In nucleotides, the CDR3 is TGTGCCAGCAGCTTAGATGGCGGGATAGGGGAGCAGTTCTTC. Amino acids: CASSLDGGIGEQFF.

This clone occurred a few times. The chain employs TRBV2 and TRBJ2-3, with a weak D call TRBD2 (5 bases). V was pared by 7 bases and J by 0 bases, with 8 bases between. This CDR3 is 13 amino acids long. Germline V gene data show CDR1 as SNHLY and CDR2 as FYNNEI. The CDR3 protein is CASTGISTDTQYF. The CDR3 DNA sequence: TGTGCCAGCACGGGGATTAGCACAGATACGCAGTATTTT.

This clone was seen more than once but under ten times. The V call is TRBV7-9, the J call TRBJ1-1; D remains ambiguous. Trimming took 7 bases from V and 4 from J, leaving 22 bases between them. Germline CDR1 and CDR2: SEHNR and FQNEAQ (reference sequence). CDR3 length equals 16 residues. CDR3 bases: TGTGCCAGCAACGAACAAAGGCGGGTTTTCGGCACTGAAGCTTTCTTT. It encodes CASNEQRRVFGTEAFF.

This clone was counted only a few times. CDR3 sequence (DNA): TGTGCCAGTAGTATAGTACCAGGCGAGACCCAGTACTTC. Its translation: CASSIVPGETQYF. J is TRBJ2-5 and V is TRBV19; D not resolved. The CDR3 loop spans 13 amino acids. Germline CDR1 is LNHDA and CDR2 is SQIVND (reference sequence). The ends were cut back, 1 base at V and 5 bases at J, with 8 bases in the middle.